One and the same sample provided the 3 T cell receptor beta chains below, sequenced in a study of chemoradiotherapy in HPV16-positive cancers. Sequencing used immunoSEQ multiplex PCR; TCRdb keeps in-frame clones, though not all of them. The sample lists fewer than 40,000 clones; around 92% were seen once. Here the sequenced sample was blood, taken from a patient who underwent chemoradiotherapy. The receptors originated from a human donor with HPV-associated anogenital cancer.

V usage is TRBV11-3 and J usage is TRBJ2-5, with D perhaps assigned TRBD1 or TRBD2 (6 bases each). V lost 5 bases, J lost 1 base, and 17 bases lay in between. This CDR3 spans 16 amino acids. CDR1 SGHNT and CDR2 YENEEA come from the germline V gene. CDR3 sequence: CASSPHPTGAQETQYF. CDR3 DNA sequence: TGTGCCAGCAGCCCTCATCCTACGGGGGCCCAAGAGACCCAGTACTTC.

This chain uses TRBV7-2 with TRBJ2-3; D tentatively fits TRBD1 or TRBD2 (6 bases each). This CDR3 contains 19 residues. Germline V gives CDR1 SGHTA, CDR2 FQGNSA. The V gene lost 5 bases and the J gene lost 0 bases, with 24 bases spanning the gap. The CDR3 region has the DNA TGTGCCAGCAGCCCCGTTGGGGGGCCTGGTTTAGGGAGCACAGATACGCAGTATTTT. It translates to CASSPVGGPGLGSTDTQYF.

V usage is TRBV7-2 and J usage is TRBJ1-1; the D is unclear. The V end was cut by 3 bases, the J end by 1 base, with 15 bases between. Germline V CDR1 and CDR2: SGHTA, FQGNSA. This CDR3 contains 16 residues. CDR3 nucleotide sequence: TGTGCCAGCAGCTTCAGCCGGCTGGACCCGAACACTGAAGCTTTCTTT. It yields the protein CASSFSRLDPNTEAFF.